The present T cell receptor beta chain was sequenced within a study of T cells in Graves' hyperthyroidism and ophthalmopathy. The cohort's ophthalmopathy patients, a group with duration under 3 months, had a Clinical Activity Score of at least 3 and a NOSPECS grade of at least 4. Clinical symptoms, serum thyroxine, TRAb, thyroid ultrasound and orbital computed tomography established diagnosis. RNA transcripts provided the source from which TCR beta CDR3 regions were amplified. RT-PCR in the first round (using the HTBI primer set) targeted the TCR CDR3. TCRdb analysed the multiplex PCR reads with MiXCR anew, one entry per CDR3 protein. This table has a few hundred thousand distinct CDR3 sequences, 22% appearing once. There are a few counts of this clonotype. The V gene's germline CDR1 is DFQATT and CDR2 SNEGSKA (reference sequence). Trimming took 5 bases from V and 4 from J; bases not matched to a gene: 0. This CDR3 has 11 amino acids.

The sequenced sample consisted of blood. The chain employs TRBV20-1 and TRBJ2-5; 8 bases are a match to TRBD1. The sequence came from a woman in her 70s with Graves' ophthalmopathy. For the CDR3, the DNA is TGCAGTGCTGACAGGGGAGAGACCCAGTACTTC. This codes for CSADRGETQYF.